The source of this TCR beta chain is a study of T-cell reconstitution after alpha-beta-depleted transplantation in children. Study-wide results and limits: Among T cells one year after transplant, newly produced cells accounted for most counts and diversity.

TCRbeta library preparation incorporated unique molecular identifiers. A single record per CDR3 protein comes from TCRdb applying MiXCR to the PCR reads. Altogether fewer than 400,000 distinct CDR3 sequences are present, around 20% being singletons, with the ten largest covering approximately 9.9%. Germline V gene sequence: CDR1 LGHDT, CDR2 YNNKEL (reference sequence). The CDR3 is 15 amino acids. The V end lost 0 bases, the J end lost 5 bases, and 13 bases lay between the germline ends. This clonotype appeared a single time. Its antigen is as yet unknown. The starting material was PBMCs, mostly from graft donor cells, obtained 180 days after TCRalphabeta/CD19-depleted stem cell transplant. This rearrangement joins TRBV3-1 to TRBJ2-5; tentatively, D is TRBD2 (6 bases). The sequence came from a male patient between 5 and 17 years old who had a stem cell transplant for acute lymphoblastic leukemia, so the T cells may come from the graft donor. The chain's CDR3 is CASSQDWRGRETQYF. Here the CDR3 DNA reads TGTGCCAGCAGCCAAGATTGGCGGGGTCGGGAGACCCAGTACTTC.